This T cell receptor (beta chain) appears in the sequencing data of a study of regulatory T cells in long-lasting Graves disease. Note on this clonotype: This likely stems from a read error, as it lies one base from a far larger clone.

With iRepertoire HTBI primers and Arm-PCR of CDR3 regions, TCR beta libraries were built. TCRdb analysed the multiplex PCR reads with MiXCR anew, one entry per CDR3 protein. The sample has fewer than 500,000 distinct CDR3 sequences, 15% to 20% seen once. Trimming took off 2 bases at V and 1 base at J, with 14 bases between the two ends. This CDR3 is 17 amino acids long. Germline CDR1 is SGHTA and CDR2 is FQGTGA. Time point indicated: newly diagnosed GD, antithyroid drugs for less than 3 months. From RNA extracted from PBMCs, the TCR library was made. These data were likewise used in another study, on T cells in Graves' hyperthyroidism and ophthalmopathy.

The sequence was obtained from a man aged 40-49 years with Graves disease. The material was peripheral blood mononuclear cells (PBMCs), obtained at new diagnosis, from a patient treated with antithyroid drugs. V gene TRBV7-3 combines with J gene TRBJ2-2; D may be TRBD1 (6 bases). This CDR3 is CASSLGTVTGNTGELFF. For the CDR3, the DNA is TGTGCCAGCAGCTTAGGCACCGTGACAGGGAACACCGGGGAGCTGTTTTTT.